The next 15 T cell receptor beta chains were all read from a single sample in a study of OX40 agonist ivuxolimab in advanced cancers. Measured with immunoSEQ multiplex PCR; TCRdb has only the in-frame clones, and not every one. Seen here are about 26,000 clones, approximately 85% observed once, and the top ten hold 34%. The sequencing here drew on CD4+ or CD8+ T cells sorted from blood, taken in a trial of the OX40 agonist ivuxolimab. All receptors derive from an adult with an advanced solid tumor such as melanoma, head and neck, liver or kidney cancer.

The chain employs TRBV9 and TRBJ2-7; D tentatively fits TRBD1 or TRBD2 (5 bases each). Germline V CDR1 and CDR2: SGDLS, YYNGEE. CDR3 size: 12 residues. V shed 3 bases and J shed 3 bases, with 7 bases lying between them. The CDR3 region has the DNA TGTGCCAGCAGCGGGGGGAGCTACGAGCAGTACTTC. Translation gives CASSGGSYEQYF.

This rearrangement joins TRBV5-5 to TRBJ1-5; TRBD1 matches at 9 bases. Germline lookup yields CDR1 SGHKS and CDR2 YYEKEE (reference sequence). V shed 5 bases, J shed 2 bases, and the junction held 5 bases outside the gene matches. CDR3 length equals 15 residues. CDR3 region: CASREDRGGNQPQHF. In nucleotides, the CDR3 is TGTGCCAGCAGAGAGGACAGGGGAGGCAATCAGCCCCAGCATTTT.

The V and J genes are TRBV19 and TRBJ1-1, with 7 positions matching TRBD1. The CDR3 is 16 amino acids. The V gene end was trimmed by 6 bases and the J gene end by 0 bases; junction bases not matched to a gene: 10. CDR1 LNHDA and CDR2 SQIVND come from the germline V gene (reference sequence). This CDR3 reads CASSWDGTDLNTEAFF. In DNA, the CDR3 is TGTGCCAGTAGCTGGGATGGGACAGACCTGAACACTGAAGCTTTCTTT.

This clone was seen a few times. The chain links TRBV4-1 to TRBJ2-1, with unresolved D. This CDR3 spans 16 amino acids. Germline V gene lookup returns CDR1 MGHRA and CDR2 YSYEKL. Trimming removed 4 bases from V and 0 bases from J, with 13 bases in between. The CDR3 spells CASSLSAQSSYNEQFF. The CDR3 DNA follows: TGCGCCAGCAGCCTGTCAGCCCAGAGCTCCTACAATGAGCAGTTCTTC.

The V gene is TRBV9, the J gene TRBJ2-1; TRBD2 might be the D (6 bases). Trimming removed 8 bases at V and 0 bases at J, with 12 bases between. Germline V gene lookup returns CDR1 SGDLS and CDR2 YYNGEE. The CDR3 runs to 14 residues. The CDR3 DNA follows: TGTGCCAGTAATCTAGCGAGCTCCTACAATGAGCAGTTCTTC. Its protein is CASNLASSYNEQFF.

The chain carries TRBV13 and TRBJ1-1; the D is unclear. V gave up 6 bases and J gave up 1 base, with 12 bases separating them. The CDR3 runs to 14 residues. Germline V gene data show CDR1 as PRHDT and CDR2 as FYEKMQ (reference sequence). CDR3 nucleotides: TGTGCCAGCAGTGTGGGTAGAGGGAACACTGAAGCTTTCTTT. Protein product: CASSVGRGNTEAFF.

The chain uses TRBV19 and TRBJ1-5; weak D call: TRBD1 (6 bases). CDR1 is LNHDA and CDR2 is SQIVND in the germline V gene (reference sequence). This CDR3 comprises 15 residues. V was trimmed by 7 bases and J by 4 bases, leaving 17 bases between them. The CDR3 region is CASTHTGWGNQPQHF. As DNA, the CDR3 is TGTGCCAGTACCCATACAGGGTGGGGGAATCAGCCCCAGCATTTT.

This chain connects TRBV19 to TRBJ2-7; tentatively, D is TRBD2 (6 bases). The germline gives CDR1 LNHDA, CDR2 SQIVND (reference sequence). The V end was cut by 6 bases, the J end by 5 bases, with 20 bases between. CDR3 size: 15 residues. CDR3 sequence reads: CASSPGTRGGNEQYF. The DNA of the CDR3 is TGTGCCAGTAGCCCAGGGACGAGGGGAGGAAACGAGCAGTACTTC.

V and J are TRBV9 and TRBJ2-3, with 9 bases identical to TRBD1. This CDR3 contains 16 residues. Germline trimming cut 3 bases from V and 2 bases from J; bases unmatched to any gene: 7. CDR1 and CDR2 from the germline V gene are SGDLS and YYNGEE. In DNA form, the CDR3 reads TGTGCCAGCAGCGATGGGGGGACAGGGCACACAGATACGCAGTATTTT. Amino acid sequence: CASSDGGTGHTDTQYF.

This clone was picked up one time. The J gene is TRBJ1-2, the V gene TRBV6-6, with D possibly matching TRBD1 (6 bases). Germline V lookup: CDR1 MNHNY, CDR2 SVGAGI (reference sequence). The CDR3 has 14 residues. Trimming removed 2 bases at V and 2 bases at J, with 9 bases between. The CDR3 loop is CASSYRDNNYGYTF. CDR3 sequence (DNA): TGTGCCAGCAGTTACAGGGACAACAACTATGGCTACACCTTC.

The chain couples TRBV19 to TRBJ1-1, with 10 bases matching TRBD1. CDR1 and CDR2 from the germline V gene are LNHDA and SQIVND (reference sequence). J gave up 6 bases and V 5 bases, and 12 bases lay outside the gene matches. CDR3 length: 16 residues. CDR3 sequence: CASSLRDRGSSAEAFF. CDR3 coding DNA: TGTGCCAGTAGTCTCCGGGACAGGGGATCGTCTGCTGAAGCTTTCTTT.

The genes are TRBV4-3 and TRBJ1-3; tentative D call: TRBD1 (5 bases). Germline assignment: CDR1 LGHNA and CDR2 YSLEER. The ends were cut back, 0 bases at V and 6 bases at J, with 12 bases in the middle. The CDR3 is 15 residues long. The CDR3 DNA follows: TGCGCCAGCAGCCAAGATGGAAACAGGTTAAACACCATATATTTT. Translating gives CASSQDGNRLNTIYF.

In its sample, this clone was seen once. The chain couples TRBV5-8 to TRBJ1-5, with D perhaps TRBD1 (5 bases). The CDR3 has 16 residues. Trimming took off 0 bases at V and 3 bases at J, with 13 bases between the two ends. CDR1 is SGHTS and CDR2 is YDEGEE in the germline V gene. The CDR3 DNA reads as TGTGCCAGCAGCTTGGGCCTCGGGGGGACCAATCAGCCCCAGCATTTT. It codes for CASSLGLGGTNQPQHF.

J is TRBJ2-1 and V is TRBV10-3; TRBD2 agrees at 11 bases. Germline CDR1 ENHRY, CDR2 SYGVKD. The CDR3 is 14 amino acids. The ends lost 6 bases at V and 5 bases at J; junction bases unmatched: 3. CDR3 in DNA: TGTGCCATCAGGCTAGCGGGGGGTCACAATGAGCAGTTCTTC. The encoded protein is CAIRLAGGHNEQFF.

The chain uses TRBV5-6 and TRBJ2-7, with 8 bases matching TRBD1. The CDR3 is made up of 14 amino acids. Unmatched junction bases numbered 4, after V lost 3 bases and J lost 2 bases. Germline loops: CDR1 SGHDT, CDR2 YYEEEE. The CDR3 is CASSYGQGPYEQYF. DNA of the CDR3: TGTGCCAGCAGCTATGGACAGGGCCCCTACGAGCAGTACTTC.